Below, 11 T cell receptor beta chains from the same sample are listed, as sequenced in a study of T cells in Graves' hyperthyroidism and ophthalmopathy. It was RNA transcripts that yielded the amplified TCR beta CDR3 regions. In the first-round RT-PCR of the TCR CDR3, the HTBI primer set was used. One entry per CDR3 protein, called by TCRdb with MiXCR from the multiplex PCR reads. The top ten hold 30% to 40% of the sample, which has about 350,000 distinct CDR3 sequences, 12% to 15% seen once. Sequencing was carried out using blood. The receptors derive from a woman aged 40 to 49 with Graves' ophthalmopathy.

The chain joins TRBV10-3 to TRBJ1-6; 7 nucleotides align to TRBD1. Germline trimming cut 5 bases from V and 5 bases from J; bases unmatched to any gene: 6. The CDR3 consists of 15 residues. CDR1 and CDR2 (germline): ENHRY, SYGVKD. The CDR3 protein is CAISLGQANNSPLHF. DNA for the CDR3: TGTGCCATCAGTCTCGGACAGGCGAATAATTCACCCCTCCACTTT.

V and J are TRBV4-2 and TRBJ2-1, with TRBD1 matching over 7 bases. V shed 5 bases, J shed 5 bases, and the junction held 6 bases outside the gene matches. CDR1 is LGHNA and CDR2 is YNFKEQ in the germline V gene. The CDR3 covers 14 residues. The CDR3 DNA follows: TGTGCCAGCAGCGGCCGGGACAGAGACAATGAGCAGTTCTTC. Translation gives CASSGRDRDNEQFF.

This clonotype was seen repeatedly, ten times or more. This sequence joins TRBV2 and TRBJ1-6, with a weak D call TRBD1 (6 bases). V was shortened by 7 bases and J by 7 bases, with 17 bases between the two germline ends. The CDR3 runs to 15 residues. Germline values: CDR1 SNHLY, CDR2 FYNNEI. Here the CDR3 DNA reads TGTGCCAGCACCGAGGCAGGGGCTGGGAATTCACCCCTCCACTTT. It specifies CASTEAGAGNSPLHF.

The chain uses TRBV10-1 and TRBJ2-2; TRBD1 might be the D (5 bases). The germline V gene encodes CDR1 WNHNN and CDR2 SYGVQD (reference sequence). Between the trimmed V and J ends, which lost 9 bases and 0 bases, there was a span of 11 bases. CDR3 length: 14 residues. Written as DNA, the CDR3 is TGCGCCAGTAGACAGACCGCGAACACCGGGGAGCTGTTTTTT. This gives the protein CASRQTANTGELFF.

This clonotype came up a few times. The rearrangement uses TRBV6-5 and TRBJ2-1; D not certain. Germline assignment: CDR1 MNHEY and CDR2 SVGAGI. The V and J ends lost 2 bases and 5 bases respectively, with 19 bases between them. CDR3 length: 17 amino acids. The CDR3, as DNA: TGTGCCAGCAGTTACGCCCCTCCACCTAGTAGCCACAATGAGCAGTTCTTC. Its protein product is CASSYAPPPSSHNEQFF.

The chain couples TRBV3-1 to TRBJ1-1; the D gene is possibly TRBD1 (5 bases). Germline-derived CDR1 and CDR2 are LGHDT and YNNKEL (reference sequence). The V end lost 1 base, the J end lost 5 bases, and 11 bases lay between the germline ends. This CDR3 has 14 amino acids. CDR3 coding DNA: TGTGCCAGCAGCCAAGCCACCCACAGGACTGAAGCTTTCTTT. The encoded protein is CASSQATHRTEAFF.

Only a few counts were recorded for this clonotype. This sequence joins TRBV4-2 and TRBJ2-1; 7 nucleotides line up with TRBD1. The length of the CDR3 is 16 residues. Germline V gives CDR1 LGHNA, CDR2 YNFKEQ. V was pared by 3 bases and J by 5 bases, with 10 bases of the junction left unmatched. The CDR3 protein is CASSQGTVLPHNEQFF. CDR3 bases: TGTGCCAGCAGCCAGGGGACAGTTCTCCCCCACAATGAGCAGTTCTTC.

This clonotype was picked up many times. The chain uses TRBV28 and TRBJ2-1; 7 bases align to TRBD2. J lost 15 bases, V lost 7 bases, and 21 bases had no gene match. The CDR3 is made up of 15 amino acids. Germline CDR1 MDHEN, CDR2 SYDVKM. The CDR3 nucleotides read TGTGCCAGCACCATCTCAACGCCTGGAGCGGGGCGTTGGTTCTTC. This translates into CASTISTPGAGRWFF.

This clonotype was counted a few times. This chain links TRBV20-1 with TRBJ2-5, with 9 bases lining up with TRBD2. The CDR3 totals 18 residues. V was clipped by 2 bases and J by 5 bases; unmatched bases: 18. In germline, CDR1 is DFQATT, CDR2 SNEGSKA (reference sequence). CDR3 residues: CSARTFIQGLAGVETQYF. The CDR3 DNA sequence: TGCAGTGCTAGAACGTTCATTCAGGGATTAGCGGGGGTTGAGACCCAGTACTTC.

This clonotype was seen only a few times. V is TRBV5-1 and J is TRBJ2-5; 7 nucleotides line up with TRBD1. V lost 4 bases and J lost 2; bases outside the gene matches: 8. CDR3 length: 15 residues. Germline V gene lookup returns CDR1 SGHRS and CDR2 YFSETQ. The DNA of the CDR3 is TGCGCCAGCAGCCCTTACAGGGGAGTTCAAGAGACCCAGTACTTC. Protein: CASSPYRGVQETQYF.

This clonotype was detected a few times. The V call is TRBV27, the J call TRBJ2-5; tentatively, D is TRBD1 (6 bases). CDR3 length: 15 amino acids. V was clipped by 2 bases and J by 4 bases, with 14 bases between them. Looked up from germline, CDR1 is MNHEY and CDR2 is SMNVEV (reference sequence). The CDR3 loop is CASSLTQGRGETQYF. Here the CDR3 DNA reads TGTGCCAGCAGTTTAACGCAGGGGCGAGGAGAGACCCAGTACTTC.